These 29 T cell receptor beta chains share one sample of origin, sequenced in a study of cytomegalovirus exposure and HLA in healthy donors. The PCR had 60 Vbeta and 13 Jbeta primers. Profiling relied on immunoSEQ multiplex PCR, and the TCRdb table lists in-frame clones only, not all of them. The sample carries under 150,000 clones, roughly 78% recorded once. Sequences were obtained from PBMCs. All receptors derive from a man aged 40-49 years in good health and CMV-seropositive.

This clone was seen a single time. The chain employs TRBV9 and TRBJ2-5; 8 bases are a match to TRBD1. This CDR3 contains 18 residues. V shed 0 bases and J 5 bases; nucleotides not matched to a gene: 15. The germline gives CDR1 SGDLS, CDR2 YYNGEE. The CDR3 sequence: CASSVASGTGPRPETQYF. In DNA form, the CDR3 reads TGTGCCAGCAGCGTAGCCTCCGGGACAGGACCAAGGCCTGAGACCCAGTACTTC.

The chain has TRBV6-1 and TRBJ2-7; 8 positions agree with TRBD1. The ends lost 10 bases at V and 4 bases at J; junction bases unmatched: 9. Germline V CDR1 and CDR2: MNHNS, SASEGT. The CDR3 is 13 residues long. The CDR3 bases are TGTGCCACACAGACAGGGGTGGATTACGAGCAGTACTTC. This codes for CATQTGVDYEQYF.

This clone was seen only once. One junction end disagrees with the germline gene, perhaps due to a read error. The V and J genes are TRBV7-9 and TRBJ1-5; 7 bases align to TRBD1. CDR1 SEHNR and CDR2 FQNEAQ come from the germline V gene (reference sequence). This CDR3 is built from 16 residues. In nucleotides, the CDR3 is TGTTCCAGCAGCTCCCTACAGGGGCTTAACAATCAGCCCCAGCATTTT. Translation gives CSSSSLQGLNNQPQHF.

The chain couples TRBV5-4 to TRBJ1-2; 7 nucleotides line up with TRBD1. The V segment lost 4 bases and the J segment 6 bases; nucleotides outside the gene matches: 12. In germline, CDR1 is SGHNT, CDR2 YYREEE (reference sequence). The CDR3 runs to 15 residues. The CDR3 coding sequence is TGTGCCAGCAGCCAAAACAGGGGCTCGGTTGATGGCTACACCTTC. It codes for CASSQNRGSVDGYTF.

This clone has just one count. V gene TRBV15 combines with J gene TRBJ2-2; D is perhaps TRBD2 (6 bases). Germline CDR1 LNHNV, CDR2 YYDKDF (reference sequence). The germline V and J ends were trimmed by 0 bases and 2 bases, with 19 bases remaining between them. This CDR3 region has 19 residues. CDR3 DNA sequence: TGTGCCACCAGCAGAGATGGGGTAGCGGAGGCCCCAAACACCGGGGAGCTGTTTTTT. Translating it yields CATSRDGVAEAPNTGELFF.

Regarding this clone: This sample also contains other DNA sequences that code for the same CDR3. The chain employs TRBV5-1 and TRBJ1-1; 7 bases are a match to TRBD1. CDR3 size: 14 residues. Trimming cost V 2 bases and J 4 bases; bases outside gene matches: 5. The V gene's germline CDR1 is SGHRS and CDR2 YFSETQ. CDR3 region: CASSFGTEGTEAFF. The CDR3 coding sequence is TGCGCCAGCAGCTTCGGGACAGAGGGCACTGAAGCTTTCTTT.

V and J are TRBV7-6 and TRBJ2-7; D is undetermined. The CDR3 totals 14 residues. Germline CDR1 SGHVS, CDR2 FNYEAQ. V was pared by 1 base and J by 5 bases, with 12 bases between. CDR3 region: CASSLGPALDEQYF. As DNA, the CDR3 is TGTGCCAGCAGCTTAGGGCCAGCGCTCGACGAGCAGTACTTC.

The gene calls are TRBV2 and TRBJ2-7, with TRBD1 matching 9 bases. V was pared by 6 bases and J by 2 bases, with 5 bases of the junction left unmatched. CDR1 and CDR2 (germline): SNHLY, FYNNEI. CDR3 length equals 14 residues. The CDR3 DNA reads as TGTGCCAGCAGCGCGGACAGGGGCGCCTACGAGCAGTACTTC. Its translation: CASSADRGAYEQYF.

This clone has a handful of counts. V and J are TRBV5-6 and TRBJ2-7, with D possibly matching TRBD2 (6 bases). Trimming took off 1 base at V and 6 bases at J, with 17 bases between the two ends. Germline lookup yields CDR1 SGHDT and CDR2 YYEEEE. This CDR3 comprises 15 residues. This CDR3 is CASSLRRDFLVEQYF. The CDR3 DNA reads TGTGCCAGCAGCTTGCGCAGGGACTTCTTAGTCGAGCAGTACTTC.

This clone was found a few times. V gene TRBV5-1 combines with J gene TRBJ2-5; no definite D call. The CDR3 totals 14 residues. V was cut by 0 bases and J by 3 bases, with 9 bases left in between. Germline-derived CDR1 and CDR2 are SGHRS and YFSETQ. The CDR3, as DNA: TGCGCCAGCAGCTTGGCCCCAGGCGAAGAGACCCAGTACTTC. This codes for CASSLAPGEETQYF.

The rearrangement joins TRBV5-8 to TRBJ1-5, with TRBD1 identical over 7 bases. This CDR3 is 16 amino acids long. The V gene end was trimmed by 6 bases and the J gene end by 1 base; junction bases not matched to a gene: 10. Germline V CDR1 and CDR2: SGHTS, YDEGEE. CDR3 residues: CASTRGSGMSNQPQHF. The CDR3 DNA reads TGTGCCAGCACCAGGGGGAGCGGTATGAGCAATCAGCCCCAGCATTTT.

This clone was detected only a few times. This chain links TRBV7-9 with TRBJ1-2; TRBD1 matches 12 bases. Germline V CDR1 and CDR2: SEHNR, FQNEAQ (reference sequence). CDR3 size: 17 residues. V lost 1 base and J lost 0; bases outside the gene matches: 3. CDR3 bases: TGTGCCAGCAGCTTAGAGGGGACAGGGGGCTCTAACTATGGCTACACCTTC. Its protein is CASSLEGTGGSNYGYTF.

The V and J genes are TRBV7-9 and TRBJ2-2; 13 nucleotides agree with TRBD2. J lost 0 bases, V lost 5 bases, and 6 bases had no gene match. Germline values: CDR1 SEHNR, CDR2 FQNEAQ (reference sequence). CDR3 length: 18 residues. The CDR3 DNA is TGTGCCAGCAGCCCGCCGGGACTAGCGGGAACGAACACCGGGGAGCTGTTTTTT. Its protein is CASSPPGLAGTNTGELFF.

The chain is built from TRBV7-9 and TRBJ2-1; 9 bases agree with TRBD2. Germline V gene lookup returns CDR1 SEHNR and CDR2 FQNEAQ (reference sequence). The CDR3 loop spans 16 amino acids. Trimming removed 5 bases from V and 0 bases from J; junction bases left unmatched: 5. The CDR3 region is CASSLNSGSSYNEQFF. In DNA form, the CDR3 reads TGTGCCAGCAGCCTAAATAGCGGGAGCTCCTACAATGAGCAGTTCTTC.

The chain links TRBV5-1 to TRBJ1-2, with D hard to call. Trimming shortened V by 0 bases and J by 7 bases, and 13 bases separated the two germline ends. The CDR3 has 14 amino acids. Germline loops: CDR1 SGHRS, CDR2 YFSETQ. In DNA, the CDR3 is TGCGCCAGCAGCTTGGATCCGGGGAGCGGTGGCTACACCTTC. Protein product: CASSLDPGSGGYTF.

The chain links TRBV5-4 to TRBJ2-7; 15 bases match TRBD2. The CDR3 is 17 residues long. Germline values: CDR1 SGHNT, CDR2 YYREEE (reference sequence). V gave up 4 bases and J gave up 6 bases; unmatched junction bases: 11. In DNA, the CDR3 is TGTGCCAGCAGCAAGGAATACGGGACTAGCGGGAGGTCCGAGCAGTACTTC. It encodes CASSKEYGTSGRSEQYF.

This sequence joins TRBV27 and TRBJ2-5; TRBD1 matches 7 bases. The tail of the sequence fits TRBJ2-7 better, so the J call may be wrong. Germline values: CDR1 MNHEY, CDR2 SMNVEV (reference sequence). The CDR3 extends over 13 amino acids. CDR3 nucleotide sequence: TGTGCCAGCAGTTCAGGGACAGTCTACGAGCAGTACTTC. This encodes CASSSGTVYEQYF.

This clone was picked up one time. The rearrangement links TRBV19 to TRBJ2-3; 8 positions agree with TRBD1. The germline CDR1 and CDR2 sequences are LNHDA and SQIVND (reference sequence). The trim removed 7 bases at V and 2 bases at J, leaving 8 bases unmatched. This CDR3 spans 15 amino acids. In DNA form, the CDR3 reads TGTGCCAGTACCACACAGGGGGTCGTCACAGATACGCAGTATTTT. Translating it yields CASTTQGVVTDTQYF.

CDR3 DNA sequence: TGTGCCAGCAGCCCATCGGGACTTTTTGATGATGAGCAGTTCTTC. It yields the protein CASSPSGLFDDEQFF. The chain couples TRBV9 to TRBJ2-1; tentatively, D is TRBD2 (6 bases). Germline V CDR1 and CDR2: SGDLS, YYNGEE. Trimming left V 4 bases short and J 8 bases short, with 19 bases between. The CDR3 sequence is 15 residues long.

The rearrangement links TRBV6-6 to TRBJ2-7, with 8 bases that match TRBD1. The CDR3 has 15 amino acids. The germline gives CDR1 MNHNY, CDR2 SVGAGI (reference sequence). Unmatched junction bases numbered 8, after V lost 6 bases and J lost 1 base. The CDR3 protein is CASRTGDLHSYEQYF. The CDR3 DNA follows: TGTGCCAGCAGGACAGGGGACCTCCATTCCTACGAGCAGTACTTC.

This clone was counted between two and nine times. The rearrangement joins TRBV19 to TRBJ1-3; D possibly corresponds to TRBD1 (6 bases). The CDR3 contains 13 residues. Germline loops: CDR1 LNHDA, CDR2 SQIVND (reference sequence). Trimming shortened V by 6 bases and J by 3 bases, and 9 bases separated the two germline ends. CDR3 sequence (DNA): TGTGCCAGTAGCCGGACAGATGGAAACACCATATATTTT. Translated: CASSRTDGNTIYF.

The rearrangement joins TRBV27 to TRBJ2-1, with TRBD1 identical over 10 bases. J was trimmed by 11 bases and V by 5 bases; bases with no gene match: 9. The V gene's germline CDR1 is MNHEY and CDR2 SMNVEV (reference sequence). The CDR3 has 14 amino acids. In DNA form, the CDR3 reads TGTGCCAGCAGTCCCCCCCGGGACAGGGGTAAGCAGTTCTTC. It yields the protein CASSPPRDRGKQFF.

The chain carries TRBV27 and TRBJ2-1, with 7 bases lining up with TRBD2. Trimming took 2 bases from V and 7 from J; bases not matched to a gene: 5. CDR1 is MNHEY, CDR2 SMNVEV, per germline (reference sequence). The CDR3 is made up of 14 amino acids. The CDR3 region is CASSLAGVGNEQFF. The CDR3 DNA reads TGTGCCAGCAGTTTAGCGGGAGTGGGTAATGAGCAGTTCTTC.

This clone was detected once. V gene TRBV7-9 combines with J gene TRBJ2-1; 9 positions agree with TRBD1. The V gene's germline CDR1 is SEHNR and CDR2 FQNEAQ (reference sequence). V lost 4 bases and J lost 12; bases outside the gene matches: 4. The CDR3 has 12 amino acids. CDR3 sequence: CASSWDREGQFF. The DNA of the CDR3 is TGTGCCAGCAGCTGGGACAGGGAGGGGCAGTTCTTC.

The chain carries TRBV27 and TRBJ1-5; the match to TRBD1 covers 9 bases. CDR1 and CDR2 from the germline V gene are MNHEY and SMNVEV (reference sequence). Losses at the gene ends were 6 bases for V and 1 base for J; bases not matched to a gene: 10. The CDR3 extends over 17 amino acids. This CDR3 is CASSPGTGLRSNQPQHF. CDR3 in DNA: TGTGCCAGCAGCCCGGGGACAGGGCTTAGGAGCAATCAGCCCCAGCATTTT.

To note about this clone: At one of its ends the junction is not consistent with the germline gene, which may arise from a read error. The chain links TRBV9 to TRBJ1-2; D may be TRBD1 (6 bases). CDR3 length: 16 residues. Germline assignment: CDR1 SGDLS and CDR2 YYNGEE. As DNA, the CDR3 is TGTGCCAGCACCGTAGAGGCTTGGGGGCTGGGGGATGGCTACACCTTC. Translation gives CASTVEAWGLGDGYTF.

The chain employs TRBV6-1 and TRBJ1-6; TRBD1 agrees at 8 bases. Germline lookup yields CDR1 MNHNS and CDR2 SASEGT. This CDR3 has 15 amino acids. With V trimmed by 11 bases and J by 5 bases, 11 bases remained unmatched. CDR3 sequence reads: CAATRQGLDNSPLHF. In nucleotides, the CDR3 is TGTGCCGCAACCCGACAGGGGTTGGATAATTCACCCCTCCACTTT.

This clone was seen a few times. The CDR3 here is CASSLRGNGYTF. CDR3 DNA: TGTGCCAGCAGCTTAAGGGGAAATGGCTACACCTTC. The chain uses TRBV21-1 and TRBJ1-2; the table's D call of TRBD1 was not tested on the DNA. TRBV21-1 is a pseudogene locus. The CDR3 has 12 residues.

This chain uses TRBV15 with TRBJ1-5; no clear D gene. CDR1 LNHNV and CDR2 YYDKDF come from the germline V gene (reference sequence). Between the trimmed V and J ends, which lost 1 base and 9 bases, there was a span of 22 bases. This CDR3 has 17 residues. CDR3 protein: CATSRVLGNQPRGPQHF. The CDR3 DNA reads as TGTGCCACCAGCAGAGTTTTGGGAAATCAGCCCCGGGGGCCCCAGCATTTT.